These 5 T cell receptor beta chains originate from one sample sequenced in a study of CD8 T cells in Susac syndrome. With random hexamers, reverse transcription was performed on about 0.5 to 1 ug of RNA. TCRdb re-called the immunoSEQ multiplex PCR reads through MiXCR, storing one row per CDR3 protein. The data contain 400,000 to 550,000 distinct CDR3 sequences, around 85% of them singletons. Sequencing was carried out using CD8+ T cells from PBMCs. Receptor source: a human donor with multiple sclerosis.

The chain carries TRBV4-1 and TRBJ1-5, with no clear D. The CDR3 sequence is 14 residues long. V gave up 0 bases and J gave up 7 bases, with 10 bases separating them. CDR1 and CDR2 (germline): MGHRA, YSYEKL. DNA of the CDR3: TGCGCCAGCAGCCAAGAATACAGTGACCAGCCCCAGCATTTT. Its translation: CASSQEYSDQPQHF.

This clonotype was observed once. The rearrangement uses TRBV10-3 and TRBJ1-4; 8 bases match TRBD1. Trimming cost V 2 bases and J 6 bases; bases outside gene matches: 11. The CDR3 runs 17 residues. The germline CDR1 and CDR2 sequences are ENHRY and SYGVKD. The chain's CDR3 is CAISERLTQGADEKLFF. Here the CDR3 DNA reads TGTGCCATCAGTGAGCGTTTGACCCAGGGGGCGGATGAAAAACTGTTTTTT.

This chain connects TRBV28 to TRBJ2-7, with D unresolved. This CDR3 region has 11 residues. V was shortened by 10 bases and J by 1 base, with 8 bases between the two germline ends. Germline CDR1 reads MDHEN; CDR2 reads SYDVKM. As DNA, the CDR3 is TGTGCCACCACAATGTCCTACGAGCAGTACTTC. This translates into CATTMSYEQYF.

V usage is TRBV28 and J usage is TRBJ2-1, with 8 bases fitting TRBD1. The CDR3 loop spans 15 amino acids. V shed 7 bases and J 5 bases; nucleotides not matched to a gene: 10. Germline loops: CDR1 MDHEN, CDR2 SYDVKM. CDR3 sequence reads: CASTFKQGEDNEQFF. The CDR3 nucleotides are TGTGCCAGCACCTTCAAACAGGGGGAGGACAATGAGCAGTTCTTC.

This clonotype came up a few times. In nucleotides, the CDR3 is TGCAGCGTTGAGGGACTAGCGGAGTACAATGAGCAGTTCTTC. Amino acid sequence: CSVEGLAEYNEQFF. The gene calls are TRBV29-1 and TRBJ2-1; 11 nucleotides agree with TRBD2. This CDR3 is 14 amino acids long. The germline CDR1 and CDR2 sequences are SQVTM and ANQGSEA. V lost 3 bases, J lost 4 bases, and 2 bases stayed unmatched.